The 15 T cell receptor beta chains given below trace back to one sample, sequenced in a study of blood T cell repertoires in COVID-19. Assay used: immunoSEQ multiplex PCR; TCRdb lists only in-frame clones, some missing. The sample consists of some 26,000 clones, roughly 72% of them appearing once. The material sequenced was peripheral blood. The receptors shown here come from an elderly woman with acute or convalescent COVID-19.

The CDR3 nucleotides are TGCGCCAGCGGGAGTCCCGGGAATGAGCAGTTCTTC. Amino acids: CASGSPGNEQFF. This sequence joins TRBV5-1 and TRBJ2-1; a weak D match, TRBD2 (5 bases). The CDR3 has 12 amino acids. From germline, CDR1 is SGHRS and CDR2 YFSETQ. Trimming took off 7 bases at V and 7 bases at J, with 12 bases between the two ends.

The rearrangement links TRBV21-1 to TRBJ1-3; no check of the table's D call, TRBD1, against the DNA was made. TRBV21-1 is given as a pseudogene. The CDR3 is 14 amino acids. The CDR3 region has the DNA TGTGCCAGCAGCAAAGAAAACAGGGGGAACACCATATATTTT. Translated: CASSKENRGNTIYF.

As DNA, the CDR3 is TGTGCCAGCAAAGCACGGACAGGGGGCGAAAACACCATATATTTT. Amino acids: CASKARTGGENTIYF. The chain combines TRBV5-5 with TRBJ1-3, with 11 bases that match TRBD1. Trimming at V came to 6 bases and at J to 6 bases, leaving 8 bases not matched to a gene. This CDR3 has 15 amino acids. Germline lookup yields CDR1 SGHKS and CDR2 YYEKEE (reference sequence).

V is TRBV19 and J is TRBJ1-4; maybe TRBD1 (5 bases). The CDR3 consists of 11 residues. Looked up from germline, CDR1 is LNHDA and CDR2 is SQIVND (reference sequence). Trimming shortened V by 6 bases and J by 12 bases, and 11 bases separated the two germline ends. The CDR3 sequence is CASRGQGELFF. CDR3 nucleotides: TGTGCCAGTAGGGGCCAGGGTGAACTGTTTTTT.

The chain combines TRBV7-3 with TRBJ2-1; TRBD2 aligns across 7 bases. V lost 5 bases, J lost 5 bases, and 15 bases stayed unmatched. CDR3 size: 17 residues. The germline gives CDR1 SGHTA, CDR2 FQGTGA. The DNA of the CDR3 is TGTGCCAGCAGCCAAAGCCCGTCTAGCGGACTAAACAATGAGCAGTTCTTC. This gives the protein CASSQSPSSGLNNEQFF.

The gene calls are TRBV6-6 and TRBJ2-7; D is unresolved. The CDR3 covers 15 residues. V lost 6 bases and J 0 bases, leaving 15 bases between the germline ends. The germline V gene has CDR1 MNHNY and CDR2 SVGAGI (reference sequence). The CDR3 coding sequence is TGTGCCAGCAGGGCTACAGATGGTGGCTCCTACGAGCAGTACTTC. It yields the protein CASRATDGGSYEQYF.

The chain recombines TRBV10-3 with TRBJ1-5; 10 positions agree with TRBD1. Trimming removed 10 bases from V and 7 bases from J; junction bases left unmatched: 13. The V gene's germline CDR1 is ENHRY and CDR2 SYGVKD. The CDR3 runs 15 residues. CDR3 amino acids: CATERGTGEGQPQHF. Written as DNA, the CDR3 is TGTGCCACCGAACGGGGGACAGGGGAAGGGCAGCCCCAGCATTTT.

V and J are TRBV6-5 and TRBJ2-1; possible D gene TRBD2, 7 bases. This CDR3 contains 15 residues. Germline CDR1 MNHEY, CDR2 SVGAGI. V lost 5 bases, J lost 1 base, and 12 bases lay in between. The CDR3 region has the DNA TGTGCCAGCAGTAGAAGGGGGGGGTCCTACAATGAGCAGTTCTTC. Translated: CASSRRGGSYNEQFF.

This clone was counted a single time. The V and J genes are TRBV5-1 and TRBJ2-6; tentatively, D is TRBD1 (5 bases). CDR1 and CDR2 (germline): SGHRS, YFSETQ. The CDR3 covers 16 residues. V shed 0 bases and J shed 2 bases, with 9 bases lying between them. The CDR3 bases are TGCGCCAGCAGCTTGGGGGGCCCGGCTGGGGCCAACGTCCTGACTTTC. Protein: CASSLGGPAGANVLTF. Complete variable domain (other parts from reference TRBV5-1 and TRBJ2-6): KAGVTQTPRYLIKTRGQQVTLSCSPISGHRSVSWYQQTPGQGLQFLFEYFSETQRNKGNFPGRFSGRQFSNSRSEMNVSTLELGDSALYLCASSLGGPAGANVLTFGAGSRLTVL.

The gene calls are TRBV10-2 and TRBJ1-1, with a possible D match to TRBD1 (5 bases). The CDR3 loop spans 14 amino acids. Trimming shortened V by 3 bases and J by 3 bases, and 11 bases separated the two germline ends. Germline CDR1 reads WSHSY; CDR2 reads SAAADI. The CDR3 coding sequence is TGCGCCAGCAGTGATCAGGGAGGGCACACTGAAGCTTTCTTT. Its protein is CASSDQGGHTEAFF.

The V gene is TRBV5-1, the J gene TRBJ2-7, with TRBD2 as a possible D gene (5 bases). The CDR3 loop spans 14 amino acids. CDR1 and CDR2 from the germline V gene are SGHRS and YFSETQ. Trimming pared 0 bases from V and 3 bases from J, leaving 10 bases between. CDR3 nucleotides: TGCGCCAGCAGCTTGGAGCCGGGGAACTACGAGCAGTACTTC. Translated, it gives CASSLEPGNYEQYF.

The table lists this clone with a few counts. The V gene is TRBV5-5, the J gene TRBJ1-5; a weak D match, TRBD1 (6 bases). In germline, CDR1 is SGHKS, CDR2 YYEKEE (reference sequence). CDR3 length equals 16 residues. The germline V and J ends were trimmed by 3 bases and 0 bases, with 13 bases remaining between them. For the CDR3, the DNA is TGTGCCAGCAGCTCCAGGGGCGATATTAGCAATCAGCCCCAGCATTTT. This encodes CASSSRGDISNQPQHF.

This chain links TRBV5-1 with TRBJ1-1; 8 nucleotides agree with TRBD1. V trimming: 4 bases; J trimming: 1 base; junction bases outside the gene matches: 6. The CDR3 consists of 15 residues. CDR1 and CDR2 from the germline V gene are SGHRS and YFSETQ. The CDR3 loop is CASSSHGQGNTEAFF. The DNA of the CDR3 is TGCGCCAGCAGCAGCCACGGACAGGGGAACACTGAAGCTTTCTTT.

This clone occurred many times. J is TRBJ2-5 and V is TRBV2; D is possibly TRBD1 (6 bases). The CDR3 extends over 13 amino acids. The V end lost 5 bases, the J end lost 6 bases, and 13 bases lay between the germline ends. Germline CDR1 and CDR2: SNHLY and FYNNEI. The CDR3 reads CASSPQGTQTQYF. CDR3 bases: TGTGCCAGCAGTCCACAGGGTACGCAGACCCAGTACTTC.

Turning to this clone: Additional DNA sequences in this sample encode the identical CDR3. The rearrangement uses TRBV6-5 and TRBJ1-2; 8 nucleotides agree with TRBD1. Germline values: CDR1 MNHEY, CDR2 SVGAGI. The CDR3 length is 13 residues. V shed 5 bases and J 2 bases; nucleotides not matched to a gene: 1. CDR3 loop: CASSQGANYGYTF. CDR3 in DNA: TGTGCCAGCAGTCAGGGGGCGAACTATGGCTACACCTTC.